This T cell receptor beta chain is from a study of blood T cells in healthy people across ages (dated by TCRdb to about 2015). With respect to the entire study: Template switching captured roughly one uniquely barcoded TCR beta cDNA molecule per two T cells in model experiments. The donors were split into four age groups: young (average 16 years), middle-aged (39), aged (62) and long-lived (over 80). For two donors (one aged 18 to 30 and one aged 80 or older), the study analyzed two additional independent replicas of 1 million unique cDNA reads from the same blood draw. Donors of different ages were randomly distributed across sequencing lanes to avoid experimental bias. Age-related changes in TCR beta repertoire diversity were measured in the study by deep sequencing normalized with unique cDNA molecular identifiers.

The paper as a whole reports these results and caveats: The CMV infection status of donors was not known, potentially confounding age-related changes in expanded clonotypes. Because profiling used bulk unsorted PBMCs, naive and antigen-experienced compartments could not be compared conclusively. A strong correlation was found between observed TCR beta diversity and the percentage of naive T cells measured by flow cytometry. As age increased, observed TCR beta diversity per million T cells dropped in a roughly linear way, and a significant reduction was already evident by age around 41. Compared with the aged group, the long-lived group had more naive CD4+ T cells, fewer expanded clones and increased TCR diversity, a pattern suggesting age selection. Estimates of total diversity from one million sequenced T cells were regarded as lower bounds and underestimates.

Library preparation was by 5' RACE. The data were produced on an Illumina HiSeq 2500. A second PCR of about 7 to 12 cycles was performed with a sample-barcoded 5' primer and a J-beta primer mix. A unique molecular identifier was introduced onto each TCR beta cDNA molecule by a template-switch 5' adaptor carrying 12 random nucleotides. Each sample yielded at least 2.5 million CDR3-containing paired-end reads. First-strand cDNA synthesis was performed from all RNA using the Mint cDNA synthesis kit, with priming by a TRBC-specific oligonucleotide. Following uracil-DNA glycosylase treatment, all cDNA underwent a first 18-cycle PCR with the universal primers M1SS and BC2_uni_R. Per the authors' processing: For normalization, 1 million high-quality reads, each with a distinct molecular identifier, were randomly selected from each sample. Instead of being binned into consensus sequences, reads with shared molecular identifiers were discarded. CDR3 identification, clonotype clustering and error correction used MiTCR with a Q25 quality threshold and the strictest error-elimination algorithm. Lower-bound total TCR beta diversity was estimated with a nonparametric unseen species model using Euler transformation. TCRdb applied fastp at Q25 and MiXCR to the public reads, then kept only in-frame beta chains. All rows with the same CDR3 protein become a single entry with the most common DNA and genes. TCRdb's processing, not the authors' own work, is the source of the V and J calls. This sample lists fewer than 1.5 million distinct CDR3 sequences; about 40% were detected once. The top ten clones comprise roughly 7.7% of the sample.

Systemically healthy Caucasian individuals from Russia, 35 to 50 in total and aged roughly 6 to 90 years, were included as donors. Roughly 10 milliliters of peripheral blood were drawn from each donor into EDTA-treated Vacutainer tubes. Ficoll-Paque density-gradient centrifugation was used to isolate PBMCs, with at least 6.5 million per sample. Trizol reagent was used to extract total RNA from PBMCs, with at least 5 micrograms per sample. For every donor, an aliquot of PBMCs went through flow cytometry to measure the percentages of naive CD45RAhigh/CD27high T cells. A remark on this clonotype: Its binding antigen is unknown. Base qualities are not at hand, and no much larger clone is one base apart.

The CDR3 covers 11 residues, taking in both the cysteine and the phenylalanine. The sequence is cut down to CDR3 DNA, 33 bases in frame from base 1. CDR1 and CDR2 are drawn from the germline V gene: MNHNS, SASEGT. Trimming costs V 8 bases and J 5 bases, and their ends lie 10 bases apart. Material: blood. The receptor comes from a young woman in good health. The sequence links TRBV6-1 to TRBJ2-7; no D segment can be confidently identified. CDR3 protein: CASQVKDEQYF. The DNA sequence is as follows: TGTGCCAGCCAAGTAAAGGACGAGCAGTACTTC.